This T cell receptor beta chain originates from a study of blood T cells in healthy people across ages. This CDR3 spans 14 amino acids. CDR1 and CDR2 from the germline V gene are LGHNA and YSLEER. With 0 bases removed from V and 7 bases from J, the gap between germline ends came to 13 bases. Through a sample-barcoded 5' primer and a J-beta primer mix, a second PCR was run for about 6 to 11 cycles. Each cDNA molecule carried a tag from a template-switch adaptor that contained 12 random nucleotides. TCRdb used MiXCR to reprocess the 5' RACE reads, holding one entry per CDR3 protein. The data show about 770,000 distinct CDR3 sequences, with approximately 48% seen just once and nearly 20% held by the top ten. Study-level points and caveats: Estimated diversity that came from one million T cells was considered an underestimate. Expanded clonotype shifts may have been confounded, as the donors had an unknown CMV status.

This clonotype turned up a few times. Its specificity is not known. V and J are TRBV4-3 and TRBJ2-7; D is undetermined. The specimen sequenced was blood. The clonotype originates from a man aged 55 to 70 in good health. In DNA, the CDR3 is TGCGCCAGCAGCCAAGATTTGTTTTACTATGAGCAGTACTTC. Translating it yields CASSQDLFYYEQYF.